The rows below give T cell receptor beta chains drawn from one sample of a study of cytomegalovirus exposure and HLA in healthy donors. Assay: immunoSEQ multiplex PCR; the TCRdb copy retains only in-frame clones and omits some. The sample totals 220,000 or so clones. Sequenced input: PBMCs. These receptors came from a girl aged 2 to 9 in good health and CMV-seropositive. Each CDR3 is given with its conserved first and last residue. The D gene is left open where the match is weak.

v_gene	d_gene	j_gene	CDR3aa	CDR3nt
TRBV11-2	TRBD2	TRBJ2-3	CASGPREGLGTDTQYF	TGTGCCAGCGGCCCTCGGGAGGGCCTCGGCACAGATACGCAGTATTTT
TRBV18	TRBD1	TRBJ1-1	CASSSTGMNTEAFF	TGTGCCAGCTCGTCGACAGGGATGAACACTGAAGCTTTCTTT
TRBV5-1	-	TRBJ2-7	CASAAASEQYF	TGCGCCAGCGCCGCGGCCAGCGAGCAGTACTTC
TRBV30	-	TRBJ2-4	CAWSVRWGALAKNIQYF	TGTGCCTGGAGTGTACGGTGGGGAGCCCTAGCCAAAAACATTCAGTACTTC
TRBV7-2	TRBD1	TRBJ2-1	CASSLGRDRSYNEQFF	TGTGCCAGCAGCTTAGGACGGGACAGATCCTACAATGAGCAGTTCTTC
TRBV5-1	-	TRBJ2-4	CASSEGAGAKNIQYF	TGCGCCAGCAGTGAAGGGGCCGGTGCCAAAAACATTCAGTACTTC
TRBV6-5	-	TRBJ2-2	CASSTASRGNGELFF	TGTGCCAGCAGTACTGCTTCACGAGGAAACGGGGAGCTGTTTTTT
TRBV9	TRBD2	TRBJ2-1	CASSVGSGTTNEQFF	TGTGCCAGCAGCGTAGGTAGCGGGACGACCAATGAGCAGTTCTTC
TRBV10-3	-	TRBJ1-4	CASSTGNRNEKLFF	TGTGCCAGCTCGACGGGGAATCGGAATGAAAAACTGTTTTTT
TRBV18	TRBD2	TRBJ2-3	CASSPLSSLAGADTQYF	TGTGCCAGCTCACCACTGTCGTCGCTAGCGGGAGCAGATACGCAGTATTTT
TRBV2	TRBD2	TRBJ2-2	CASKWLAGGSGELFF	TGTGCCAGCAAATGGCTAGCGGGGGGGTCCGGGGAGCTGTTTTTT
TRBV5-1	-	TRBJ1-2	CASTRQQASDGYTF	TGCGCCAGCACCCGTCAACAGGCTTCGGATGGCTACACCTTC
TRBV6-1	-	TRBJ2-6	CASSGETRQSSGANVLTF	TGTGCCAGCAGTGGGGAGACTCGACAAAGCTCTGGGGCCAACGTCCTGACTTTC
TRBV28	TRBD2	TRBJ2-1	CASSSGLAGALRAPRGQFF	TGTGCCAGCAGTTCTGGACTAGCGGGGGCCCTCCGAGCACCCAGAGGGCAGTTCTTC
TRBV6-4	-	TRBJ1-1	CASSFRNPQVNTEAFF	TGTGCCAGCAGTTTCCGTAATCCACAGGTTAACACTGAAGCTTTCTTT
TRBV5-1	TRBD1	TRBJ1-2	CASSSWTGSSLYGYTF	TGCGCCAGCAGCTCTTGGACAGGGAGTAGCCTCTATGGCTACACCTTC
TRBV6-1	-	TRBJ1-5	CASRAGNQPQHF	TGTGCCAGCAGGGCAGGAAATCAGCCCCAGCATTTT
TRBV7-3	TRBD2	TRBJ2-7	CASSLTSAGVGYEQYF	TGTGCCAGCAGCTTAACTTCCGCGGGAGTCGGATACGAGCAGTACTTC
TRBV28	TRBD1	TRBJ2-7	CASSDRGGYEQYF	TGTGCCAGCAGTGACAGGGGAGGCTACGAGCAGTACTTC
TRBV10-3	TRBD1	TRBJ1-1	CAISEGTGVTEAFF	TGTGCCATCAGTGAGGGGACAGGGGTCACTGAAGCTTTCTTT
TRBV5-4	-	TRBJ2-7	CASSTNSAYEQYF	TGTGCCAGCAGCACCAACTCGGCCTACGAGCAGTACTTC
TRBV6-1	TRBD1	TRBJ1-1	CASSRTGQNTEAFF	TGTGCCAGCAGTCGGACAGGGCAGAACACTGAAGCTTTCTTT
TRBV6-1	-	TRBJ2-3	CASSVSGQGLADTQYF	TGTGCCAGCAGTGTGTCGGGCCAGGGGCTTGCAGATACGCAGTATTTT
TRBV11-2	-	TRBJ2-5	CASSLVREDEETQYF	TGTGCCAGCAGCTTAGTTAGGGAGGACGAAGAGACCCAGTACTTC
TRBV18	TRBD1	TRBJ2-7	CASSLSQGVPYEQYF	TGTGCCAGCTCCCTAAGCCAGGGGGTCCCCTACGAGCAGTACTTC
TRBV15	-	TRBJ2-2	CATRVALPHGGELFF	TGTGCCACCAGGGTAGCCCTTCCACACGGCGGGGAGCTGTTTTTT
TRBV11-2	-	TRBJ2-7	CASSSSQLNYEQYF	TGTGCCAGCAGCTCCTCCCAACTAAACTACGAGCAGTACTTC
TRBV5-6	-	TRBJ2-7	CASSRTRSEQYF	TGTGCCAGCAGCCGTACTAGGTCCGAGCAGTACTTC
TRBV7-9	-	TRBJ2-5	CASSFASGGGETQYF	TGTGCCAGCAGCTTCGCTAGCGGAGGGGGGGAGACCCAGTACTTC
TRBV10-3	TRBD2	TRBJ2-1	CATLRTSGYNEQFF	TGTGCCACCCTCAGGACTAGCGGTTACAATGAGCAGTTCTTC
TRBV29-1	-	TRBJ2-7	CSVALITRRSSYEQYF	TGCAGCGTTGCCTTAATCACTAGGAGGAGCTCCTACGAGCAGTACTTC
TRBV19	-	TRBJ2-6	CASSIPPGSYPSGANVLTF	TGTGCCAGTAGTATCCCCCCGGGATCCTACCCCTCTGGGGCCAACGTCCTGACTTTC
TRBV27	-	TRBJ2-7	CASSRQFAYEQYF	TGTGCCAGCAGCCGACAGTTCGCCTACGAGCAGTACTTC
TRBV7-2	TRBD2	TRBJ2-5	CASSLTSGRAETQYF	TGTGCCAGCAGCTTAACTAGCGGGAGGGCGGAGACCCAGTACTTC
TRBV10-3	-	TRBJ2-7	CAISSWTEARGEQYF	TGTGCCATCAGCTCTTGGACGGAGGCTCGCGGCGAGCAGTACTTC
TRBV2	-	TRBJ2-2	CASRRWDSPGELFF	TGTGCCAGCAGGAGGTGGGACTCTCCCGGGGAGCTGTTTTTT
TRBV28	TRBD1	TRBJ2-3	CASSTGQGGVTQYF	TGTGCCAGCAGTACCGGACAGGGCGGAGTTACGCAGTATTTT
TRBV29-1	TRBD1	TRBJ1-2	CSATTGTGGAGGGYTF	TGCAGCGCCACGACCGGGACAGGGGGCGCAGGGGGAGGCTACACCTTC
TRBV5-1	TRBD1	TRBJ1-2	CASSLGTADPYGYTF	TGCGCCAGCAGCCTAGGGACAGCCGACCCCTATGGCTACACCTTC
TRBV11-2	-	TRBJ1-2	CASSPYVGGGYTF	TGTGCCAGCAGCCCCTACGTCGGGGGGGGCTACACCTTC
TRBV29-1	-	TRBJ1-1	CSAIQGTRNTEAFF	TGCAGCGCCATACAGGGAACCCGGAACACTGAAGCTTTCTTT
TRBV27	TRBD2	TRBJ2-1	CASSFLTSGQVSYNEQFF	TGTGCCAGCAGTTTTTTAACTAGCGGACAAGTCTCCTACAATGAGCAGTTCTTC
TRBV7-9	-	TRBJ1-5	CASSGNKDSGAGSNQPQHF	TGTGCCAGCAGCGGAAACAAAGACAGTGGCGCCGGTAGCAATCAGCCCCAGCATTTT
TRBV5-1	-	TRBJ1-1	CASSLAGSRSTNTEAFF	TGCGCCAGCAGCTTGGCCGGGAGTCGTTCCACGAACACTGAAGCTTTCTTT
TRBV28	-	TRBJ1-2	CASSRGQAYGYTF	TGTGCCAGCAGTAGGGGCCAGGCCTATGGCTACACCTTC
TRBV28	TRBD1	TRBJ1-2	CASSLPDRGVYGYTF	TGTGCCAGCAGTTTACCGGACAGGGGGGTGTATGGCTACACCTTC
TRBV5-1	-	TRBJ1-2	CAILRELVGYTF	TGCGCCATACTGAGGGAATTGGTTGGCTACACCTTC
TRBV15	-	TRBJ2-7	CATSRDTAQYEQYF	TGTGCCACCAGCAGGGACACCGCTCAATACGAGCAGTACTTC
TRBV5-1	-	TRBJ2-7	CASSGLGSYEQYF	TGCGCCAGCAGCGGCCTCGGGTCCTACGAGCAGTACTTC
TRBV28	TRBD2	TRBJ2-1	CASSMSGRSYNEQFF	TGTGCCAGCAGTATGAGCGGGAGGTCCTACAATGAGCAGTTCTTC